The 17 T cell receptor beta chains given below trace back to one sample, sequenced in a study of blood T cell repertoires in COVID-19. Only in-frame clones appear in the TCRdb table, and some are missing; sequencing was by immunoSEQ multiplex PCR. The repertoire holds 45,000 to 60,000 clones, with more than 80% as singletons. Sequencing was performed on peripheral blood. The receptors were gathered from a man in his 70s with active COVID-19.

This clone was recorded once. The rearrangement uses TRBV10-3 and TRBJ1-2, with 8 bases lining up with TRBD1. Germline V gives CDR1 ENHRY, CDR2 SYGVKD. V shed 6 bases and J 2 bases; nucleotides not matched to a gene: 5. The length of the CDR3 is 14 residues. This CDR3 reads CAIRSGTGNYGYTF. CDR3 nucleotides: TGTGCCATCAGATCCGGGACAGGCAACTATGGCTACACCTTC.

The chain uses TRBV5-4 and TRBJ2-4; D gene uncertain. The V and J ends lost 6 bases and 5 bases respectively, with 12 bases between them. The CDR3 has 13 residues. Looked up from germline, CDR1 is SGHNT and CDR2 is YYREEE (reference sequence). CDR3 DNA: TGTGCCAGCAAAGCCGGGTCTCAAAACATTCAGTACTTC. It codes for CASKAGSQNIQYF.

In DNA form, the CDR3 reads TGTGCCAGCTCACCCCAACTAGACCTTACAGGGGAGACCCAGTACTTC. This translates into CASSPQLDLTGETQYF. The genes are TRBV18 and TRBJ2-5; possibly TRBD1 for D (6 bases). Trimming left V 3 bases short and J 5 bases short, with 19 bases between. The CDR3 runs to 16 residues. CDR1 is KGHSH, CDR2 LQKENI, per germline.

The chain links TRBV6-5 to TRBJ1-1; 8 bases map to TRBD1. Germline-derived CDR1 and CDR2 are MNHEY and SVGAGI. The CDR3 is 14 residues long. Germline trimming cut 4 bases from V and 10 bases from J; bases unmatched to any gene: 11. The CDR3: CASSSPTGGLGAFF. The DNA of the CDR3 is TGTGCCAGCAGTTCCCCAACAGGGGGTTTAGGAGCTTTCTTT.

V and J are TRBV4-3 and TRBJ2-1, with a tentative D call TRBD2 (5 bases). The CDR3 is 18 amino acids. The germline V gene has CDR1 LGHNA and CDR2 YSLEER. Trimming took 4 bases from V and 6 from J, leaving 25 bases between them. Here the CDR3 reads CASSRTFLGPGKGNEQFF. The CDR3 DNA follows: TGCGCCAGCAGCCGAACCTTCCTCGGCCCCGGGAAAGGCAATGAGCAGTTCTTC.

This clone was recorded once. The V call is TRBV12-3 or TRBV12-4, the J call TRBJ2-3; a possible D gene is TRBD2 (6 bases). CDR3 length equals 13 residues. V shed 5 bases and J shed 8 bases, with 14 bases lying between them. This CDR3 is CASSAGTPSTQYF. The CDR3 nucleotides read TGTGCCAGCAGTGCCGGGACTCCCAGTACGCAGTATTTT.

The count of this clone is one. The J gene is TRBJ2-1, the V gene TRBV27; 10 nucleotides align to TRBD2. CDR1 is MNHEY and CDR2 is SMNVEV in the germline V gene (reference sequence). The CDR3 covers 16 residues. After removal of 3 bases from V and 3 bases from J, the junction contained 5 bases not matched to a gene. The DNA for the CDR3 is TGTGCCAGCAGTTTCTCGGAGCGGGGGGGCTACAATGAGCAGTTCTTC. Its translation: CASSFSERGGYNEQFF.

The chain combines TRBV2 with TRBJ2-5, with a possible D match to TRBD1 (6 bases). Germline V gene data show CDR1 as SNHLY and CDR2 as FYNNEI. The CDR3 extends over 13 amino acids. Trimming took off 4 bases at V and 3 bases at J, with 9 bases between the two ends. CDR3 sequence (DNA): TGTGCCAGCAGTGCAGACAGGAAAGAGACCCAGTACTTC. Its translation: CASSADRKETQYF.

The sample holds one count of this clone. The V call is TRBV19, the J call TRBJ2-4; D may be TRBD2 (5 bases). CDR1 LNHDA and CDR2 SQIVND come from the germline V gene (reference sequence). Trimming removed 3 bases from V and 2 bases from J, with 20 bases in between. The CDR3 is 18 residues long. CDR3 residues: CASSISARAATSKNIQYF. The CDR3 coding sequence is TGTGCCAGTAGTATCTCCGCGAGGGCCGCTACTTCCAAAAACATTCAGTACTTC. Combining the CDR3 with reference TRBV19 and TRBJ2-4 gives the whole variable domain DGGITQSPKYLFRKEGQNVTLSCEQNLNHDAMYWYRQDPGQGLRLIYYSQIVNDFQKGDIAEGYSVSREKKESFPLTVTSAQKNPTAFYLCASSISARAATSKNIQYFGAGTRLSVL.

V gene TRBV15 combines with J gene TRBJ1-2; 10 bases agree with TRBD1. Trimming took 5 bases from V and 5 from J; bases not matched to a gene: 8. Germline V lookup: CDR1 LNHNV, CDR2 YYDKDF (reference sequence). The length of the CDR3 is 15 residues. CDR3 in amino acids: CATSHDRGRNYGYTF. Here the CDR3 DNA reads TGTGCCACCAGCCACGACAGGGGGCGGAATTATGGCTACACCTTC.

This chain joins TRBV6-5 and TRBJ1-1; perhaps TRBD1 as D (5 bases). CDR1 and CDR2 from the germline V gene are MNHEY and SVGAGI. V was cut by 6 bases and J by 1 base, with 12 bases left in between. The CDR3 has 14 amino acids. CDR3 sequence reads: CASSRALENTEAFF. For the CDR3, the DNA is TGTGCCAGCAGCAGGGCGCTCGAGAACACTGAAGCTTTCTTT.

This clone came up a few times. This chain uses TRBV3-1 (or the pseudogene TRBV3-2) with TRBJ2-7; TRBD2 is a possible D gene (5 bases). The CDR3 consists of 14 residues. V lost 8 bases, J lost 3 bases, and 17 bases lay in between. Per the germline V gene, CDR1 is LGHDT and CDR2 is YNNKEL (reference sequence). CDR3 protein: CASAVGLLHYEQYF. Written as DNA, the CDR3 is TGTGCCAGCGCGGTAGGACTGCTGCACTACGAGCAGTACTTC.

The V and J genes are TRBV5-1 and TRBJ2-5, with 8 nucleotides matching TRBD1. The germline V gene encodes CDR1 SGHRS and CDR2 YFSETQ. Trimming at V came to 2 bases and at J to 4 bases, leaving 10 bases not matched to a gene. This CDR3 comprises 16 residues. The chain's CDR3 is CASSFGLSGQAETQYF. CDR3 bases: TGCGCCAGCAGCTTTGGGTTGTCGGGACAGGCAGAGACCCAGTACTTC.

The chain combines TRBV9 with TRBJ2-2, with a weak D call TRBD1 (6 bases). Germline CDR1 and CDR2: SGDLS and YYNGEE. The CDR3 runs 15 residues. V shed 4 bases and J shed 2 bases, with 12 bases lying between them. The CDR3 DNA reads TGTGCCAGCAGCACCTCAGGGGTAAACACCGGGGAGCTGTTTTTT. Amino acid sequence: CASSTSGVNTGELFF.

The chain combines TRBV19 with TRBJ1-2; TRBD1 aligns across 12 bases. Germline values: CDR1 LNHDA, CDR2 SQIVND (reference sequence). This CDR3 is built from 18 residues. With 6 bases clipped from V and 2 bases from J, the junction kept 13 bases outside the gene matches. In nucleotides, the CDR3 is TGTGCCAGTAGGCCGACCGGGACAGGGGGCGCGAGGAACTATGGCTACACCTTC. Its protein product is CASRPTGTGGARNYGYTF.

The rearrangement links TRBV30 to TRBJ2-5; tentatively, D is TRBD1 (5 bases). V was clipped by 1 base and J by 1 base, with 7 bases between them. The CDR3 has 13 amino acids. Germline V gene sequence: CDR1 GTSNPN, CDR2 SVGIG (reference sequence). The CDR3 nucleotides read TGTGCCTGGAGTGAACAGGTCCAAGAGACCCAGTACTTC. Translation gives CAWSEQVQETQYF.

The CDR3 DNA sequence: TGCAGTGCTCTAGAGGCGGAGACCCAGTACTTC. Encoded protein: CSALEAETQYF. The V gene is TRBV20-1, the J gene TRBJ2-5; D remains ambiguous. From germline, CDR1 is DFQATT and CDR2 SNEGSKA (reference sequence). The V end lost 5 bases, the J end lost 5 bases, and 9 bases lay between the germline ends. CDR3 length: 11 amino acids.